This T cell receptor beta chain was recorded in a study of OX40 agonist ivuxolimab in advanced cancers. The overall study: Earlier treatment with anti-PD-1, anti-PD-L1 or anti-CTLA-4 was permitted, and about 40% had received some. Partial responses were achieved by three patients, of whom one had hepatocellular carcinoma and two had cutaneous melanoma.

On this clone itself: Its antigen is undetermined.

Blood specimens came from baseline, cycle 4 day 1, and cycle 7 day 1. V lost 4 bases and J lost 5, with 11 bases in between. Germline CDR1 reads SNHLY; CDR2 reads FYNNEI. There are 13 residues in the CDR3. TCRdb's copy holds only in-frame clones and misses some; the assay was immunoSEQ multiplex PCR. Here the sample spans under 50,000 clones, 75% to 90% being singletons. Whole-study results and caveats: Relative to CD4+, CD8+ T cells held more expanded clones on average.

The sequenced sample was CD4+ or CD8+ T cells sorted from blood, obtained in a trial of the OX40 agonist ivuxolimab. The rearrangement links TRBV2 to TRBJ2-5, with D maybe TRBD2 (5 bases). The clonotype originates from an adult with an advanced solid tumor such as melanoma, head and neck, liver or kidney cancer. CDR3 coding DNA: TGTGCCAGCAGTGCTCTAGCTTTGGAGACCCAGTACTTC. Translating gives CASSALALETQYF.